The 21 T cell receptor beta chains below come from one sample, sequenced in a study of a mutant IDH1 vaccine in newly diagnosed glioma. The method was immunoSEQ multiplex PCR; TCRdb's version includes in-frame clones alone and lacks a portion of them. The sample lists tens of thousands of clones; 65% to 90% were seen once. Antigen specificity for these receptors is unknown. Time point given: week 5, during vaccination. Vaccination used 300 ug of mutant IDH1 20-mer peptide per dose, with topical imiquimod. The input for sequencing was PBMCs, taken from a glioma patient whose treatment included an IDH1 peptide vaccine. All receptors come from a woman between 18 and 30 years old with glioma. Some clones in this sample may be carry-over from other donors' samples.

The rearrangement joins TRBV6-5 to TRBJ1-6; no clear D. CDR3 length equals 14 residues. With 2 bases removed from V and 10 bases from J, the gap between germline ends came to 12 bases. Germline-derived CDR1 and CDR2 are MNHEY and SVGAGI. In DNA, the CDR3 is TGTGCCAGCAGTTACGTCGGAGTAGGGTCACCCCTCCACTTT. Amino acid sequence: CASSYVGVGSPLHF.

This clone occurred once. The rearrangement joins TRBV19 to TRBJ1-1, with 8 bases matching TRBD1. Germline assignment: CDR1 LNHDA and CDR2 SQIVND (reference sequence). J was trimmed by 0 bases and V by 4 bases; bases with no gene match: 4. The CDR3 has 15 residues. CDR3 sequence (DNA): TGTGCCAGTAGTACCAGGGGGCAACTGAACACTGAAGCTTTCTTT. Translation gives CASSTRGQLNTEAFF.

The chain employs TRBV19 and TRBJ1-2; D is possibly TRBD1 (5 bases). The germline V gene encodes CDR1 LNHDA and CDR2 SQIVND (reference sequence). The CDR3 sequence is 15 residues long. Deletions cut 2 bases from V and 6 bases from J, with 16 bases between. CDR3 residues: CASSISSGADNGYTF. The CDR3 nucleotides are TGTGCCAGTAGTATATCTTCTGGGGCCGACAATGGCTACACCTTC.

The V and J genes are TRBV6-1 and TRBJ2-5; D remains unclear. This CDR3 spans 15 amino acids. With 5 bases removed from V and 2 bases from J, the gap between germline ends came to 15 bases. CDR1 is MNHNS, CDR2 SASEGT, per germline. The CDR3 loop is CASSWVADIQETQYF. In nucleotides, the CDR3 is TGTGCCAGCAGTTGGGTTGCGGATATTCAAGAGACCCAGTACTTC.

This clone has just one count. The V call is TRBV19, the J call TRBJ1-5; no clear D. Germline CDR1 and CDR2: LNHDA and SQIVND (reference sequence). This CDR3 region has 13 residues. V lost 6 bases and J 0 bases, leaving 6 bases between the germline ends. CDR3 sequence reads: CASRQYSNQPQHF. CDR3 sequence (DNA): TGTGCCAGTAGACAGTATAGCAATCAGCCCCAGCATTTT.

The J gene is TRBJ1-5, the V gene TRBV27; D is ambiguous. Trimming left V 8 bases short and J 0 bases short, with 11 bases between. Germline V gene sequence: CDR1 MNHEY, CDR2 SMNVEV (reference sequence). The CDR3 length is 14 residues. The CDR3 nucleotides read TGTGCCAGCGGGTCCGCTCTTAGCAATCAGCCCCAGCATTTT. It is translated as CASGSALSNQPQHF.

The gene calls are TRBV27 and TRBJ2-7, with TRBD2 matching 9 bases. V lost 2 bases to trimming and J lost 7 bases; unmatched junction nucleotides: 12. CDR1 and CDR2 from the germline V gene are MNHEY and SMNVEV (reference sequence). The CDR3 contains 16 residues. The CDR3 spells CASSLRPGREGQEQYF. The CDR3 bases are TGTGCCAGCAGTTTAAGGCCGGGGCGGGAGGGCCAGGAGCAGTACTTC.

The J gene is TRBJ2-7, the V gene TRBV9, with D perhaps matching TRBD1 or TRBD2 (5 bases each). Germline lookup yields CDR1 SGDLS and CDR2 YYNGEE. Trimming cost V 4 bases and J 0 bases, with 14 bases left between them. This CDR3 spans 15 amino acids. The CDR3, as DNA: TGTGCCAGCAGCTCTCCCGGGGCGAGCTCCTACGAGCAGTACTTC. Its protein product is CASSSPGASSYEQYF.

The chain combines TRBV19 with TRBJ1-2, with 9 bases fitting TRBD1. J was trimmed by 8 bases and V by 8 bases; bases with no gene match: 9. In germline, CDR1 is LNHDA, CDR2 SQIVND (reference sequence). There are 13 residues in the CDR3. CDR3 protein: CASVGQGLWGYTF. The CDR3 bases are TGTGCCAGTGTAGGACAGGGGCTTTGGGGCTACACCTTC. Filled out from reference TRBV19 and TRBJ1-2, the complete variable domain reads DGGITQSPKYLFRKEGQNVTLSCEQNLNHDAMYWYRQDPGQGLRLIYYSQIVNDFQKGDIAEGYSVSREKKESFPLTVTSAQKNPTAFYLCASVGQGLWGYTFGSGTRLTVV.

V usage is TRBV2 and J usage is TRBJ2-5; perhaps TRBD2 as D (6 bases). This CDR3 has 13 residues. Germline CDR1 SNHLY, CDR2 FYNNEI. The V end lost 7 bases, the J end lost 5 bases, and 14 bases lay between the germline ends. CDR3 sequence: CASTGEVAETQYF. In DNA form, the CDR3 reads TGTGCCAGCACGGGGGAGGTAGCGGAGACCCAGTACTTC.

V is TRBV19 and J is TRBJ1-1; 9 bases align to TRBD1. V dropped 1 base and J dropped 0; count of bases not matched to a gene: 3. The CDR3 has 16 residues. CDR1 LNHDA and CDR2 SQIVND come from the germline V gene (reference sequence). Here the CDR3 DNA reads TGTGCCAGTAGTATAGGACAGGGGGGAATGAACACTGAAGCTTTCTTT. This codes for CASSIGQGGMNTEAFF. The full variable domain, completed using reference TRBV19 and TRBJ1-1, is DGGITQSPKYLFRKEGQNVTLSCEQNLNHDAMYWYRQDPGQGLRLIYYSQIVNDFQKGDIAEGYSVSREKKESFPLTVTSAQKNPTAFYLCASSIGQGGMNTEAFFGQGTRLTVV.

This clone was recorded a few times. The chain has TRBV18 and TRBJ2-2; no clear D gene. Trimming removed 1 base from V and 1 base from J, with 1 base in between. The CDR3 has 13 residues. Germline CDR1 reads KGHSH; CDR2 reads LQKENI. The CDR3 reads CASSPLNTGELFF. CDR3 DNA sequence: TGTGCCAGCTCACCACTGAACACCGGGGAGCTGTTTTTT. Together with reference TRBV18 and TRBJ2-2, the CDR3 gives the full variable domain: NAGVMQNPRHLVRRRGQEARLRCSPMKGHSHVYWYRQLPEEGLKFMVYLQKENIIDESGMPKERFSAEFPKEGPSILRIQQVVRGDSAAYFCASSPLNTGELFFGEGSRLTVL.

This clone was seen a handful of times. The chain employs TRBV15 and TRBJ1-5; D unclear. Between the trimmed V and J ends, which lost 0 bases and 2 bases, there was a span of 14 bases. Germline assignment: CDR1 LNHNV and CDR2 YYDKDF (reference sequence). This CDR3 is built from 17 residues. The CDR3 nucleotides read TGTGCCACCAGCAGAGAAGTGATCTCAAGTGGCAATCAGCCCCAGCATTTT. Translating it yields CATSREVISSGNQPQHF. The full variable domain, with the rest looked up from reference TRBV15 and TRBJ1-5, is DAMVIQNPRYQVTQFGKPVTLSCSQTLNHNVMYWYQQKSSQAPKLLFHYYDKDFNNEADTPDNFQSRRPNTSFCFLDIRSPGLGDTAMYLCATSREVISSGNQPQHFGDGTRLSIL.

The chain uses TRBV9 and TRBJ2-5; D remains unclear. The CDR3 has 14 amino acids. Trimming cost V 4 bases and J 0 bases, with 10 bases left between them. CDR1 and CDR2 (germline): SGDLS, YYNGEE. The CDR3 sequence: CASSPGPHQETQYF. CDR3 DNA: TGTGCCAGCAGCCCTGGACCCCACCAAGAGACCCAGTACTTC.

The rearrangement joins TRBV15 to TRBJ2-5; D remains unclear. The CDR3 runs 14 residues. The germline CDR1 and CDR2 sequences are LNHNV and YYDKDF (reference sequence). Deletions cut 0 bases from V and 5 bases from J, with 10 bases between. DNA of the CDR3: TGTGCCACCAGCAGAGATGTACGGGTGGAGACCCAGTACTTC. Residues: CATSRDVRVETQYF.

The sample holds many counts of this clone. The chain couples TRBV2 to TRBJ1-5; D ambiguous. This CDR3 region has 14 residues. Trimming took off 4 bases at V and 2 bases at J, with 9 bases between the two ends. Germline V gene sequence: CDR1 SNHLY, CDR2 FYNNEI. The CDR3 nucleotides are TGTGCCAGCAGTGGAATGGGCGGCAATCAGCCCCAGCATTTT. It codes for CASSGMGGNQPQHF.

The J gene is TRBJ2-6, the V gene TRBV5-1, with TRBD2 matching 11 bases. V shed 1 base and J 1 base; nucleotides not matched to a gene: 10. The V gene's germline CDR1 is SGHRS and CDR2 YFSETQ. This CDR3 is 20 amino acids long. This CDR3 reads CASSLSLSGRGRSGANVLTF. CDR3 DNA: TGCGCCAGCAGCTTGAGCCTTAGCGGGAGGGGACGATCTGGGGCCAACGTCCTGACTTTC.

The gene calls are TRBV29-1 and TRBJ2-7; D ambiguous. CDR3 size: 12 residues. V was shortened by 4 bases and J by 4 bases, with 11 bases between the two germline ends. Germline V gene sequence: CDR1 SQVTM, CDR2 ANQGSEA. This chain's CDR3 is CSVVSLTYEQYF. Written as DNA, the CDR3 is TGCAGCGTTGTGTCTCTTACTTACGAGCAGTACTTC.

This clone was picked up one time. J is TRBJ2-3 and V is TRBV10-3; D is unresolved. Trimming cost V 0 bases and J 1 base, with 8 bases left between them. The CDR3 is made up of 15 amino acids. Looked up from germline, CDR1 is ENHRY and CDR2 is SYGVKD. CDR3 in amino acids: CAISESAPGTDTQYF. The CDR3 coding sequence is TGTGCCATCAGTGAGTCGGCTCCGGGCACAGATACGCAGTATTTT.

Concerning this clone itself: The conserved phenylalanine or tryptophan is not found at the CDR3 terminus, so this likely reflects a read error. V is TRBV13 and J is TRBJ1-1, with D uncertain. CDR1 is PRHDT, CDR2 FYEKMQ, per germline (reference sequence). V was trimmed by 2 bases and J by 6 bases, leaving 19 bases between them. The CDR3 sequence is 16 residues long. Here the CDR3 reads CASSLYGMGKRSEAFS. CDR3 bases: TGTGCCAGCAGCTTATACGGAATGGGTAAGCGCTCTGAAGCTTTCTCT.

This chain uses TRBV6-5 with TRBJ2-5; D possibly corresponds to TRBD1 (6 bases). V was clipped by 5 bases and J by 7 bases, with 20 bases between them. This CDR3 region has 15 residues. Germline-derived CDR1 and CDR2 are MNHEY and SVGAGI. DNA of the CDR3: TGTGCCAGCAGTCTGGGACACGGAGAAGGTTGGACCCAGTACTTC. Translating it yields CASSLGHGEGWTQYF.